The entry below describes one T cell receptor (beta chain). Its antigen remains unidentified. The sample holds no much larger clone one base away, and base qualities are not on file. This record comes from a study of blood T cell repertoires in COVID-19 (TCRdb year 2020). Some background on the complete study: The collaborator samples originated in the United States, Italy and Spain and spanned the acute and convalescent phases of COVID-19. The samples were drawn from two sources: the first 160 participants of the ongoing ImmuneRACE study, and 1,200 or so subjects contributed by 6 global collaborators. Where available, HLA class I and class II types were obtained from metadata supplied by the sample provider rather than from assay-based typing. Deeply sampled blood TCRbeta repertoires from subjects exposed to, actively infected with, or recovered from COVID-19 were included in the dataset. The prospective study material was composed of cDNA or gDNA derived from T cells, B-cell-depleted T cells, or PBMCs. A freely available public database, intended as a resource for researchers studying the immune response to SARS-CoV-2, is where the repertoires were released. The sample metadata nearly always contained a de-identified subject ID, COVID-19 status, age in years and sex.

The collaborating institutions used their own protocols to collect whole blood in K2EDTA tubes. For TCRbeta analysis, collaborators shipped samples as frozen whole blood, isolated PBMCs, or DNA extracted from either of those sample types. The immunoSEQ Assay, a bias-controlled multiplex PCR, was used to amplify TCRbeta CDR3 regions from genomic DNA. The original pipeline was this. The number of nucleated cells in each sample was estimated from the amplification of reference gene primers within the assay. To quantify the absolute abundance of each unique TCRbeta CDR3 rearrangement, sequence reads were collapsed and filtered. For each sample, productive Simpson clonality was calculated as the square root of Simpson's diversity index across productive rearrangements. The source is immuneACCESS, and TCRdb retained only in-frame sequences with V and J called. Part of the clones is not carried over; for the studies checked, unresolved V genes explain less than half of this, and the remainder is unexplained. From that table come the V and J calls and clone size; the DNA was used to work out D and trimming. For this sample there are approximately 400,000 clones; 81% appear just once. Jointly, the top ten make up over 0.95% of the sample.

V loses 6 bases of germline sequence and J loses 3 bases, and the interval between the two ends is 12 bases. Including cysteine and phenylalanine, the CDR3 has 14 amino acids. Kept here is only the CDR3 DNA, which spans 42 bases and is read in frame from base 1. The germline V gene sets CDR1 to MGHDK and CDR2 to SYGVNS. Overall results and qualifications from the work: How much clinical and demographic metadata was included differed by source and by participant, and the metadata was provided uncurated.

Sequences were obtained from peripheral blood. The chain employs TRBV25-1 and TRBJ2-1, with the identity of the D gene unclear. The source is a human donor with acute or convalescent COVID-19. The donor label of this sample is uncertain. The sequenced DNA is TGTGCCAGCAGAGATACTCGAAACTACAATGAGCAGTTCTTC. Its protein is CASRDTRNYNEQFF.